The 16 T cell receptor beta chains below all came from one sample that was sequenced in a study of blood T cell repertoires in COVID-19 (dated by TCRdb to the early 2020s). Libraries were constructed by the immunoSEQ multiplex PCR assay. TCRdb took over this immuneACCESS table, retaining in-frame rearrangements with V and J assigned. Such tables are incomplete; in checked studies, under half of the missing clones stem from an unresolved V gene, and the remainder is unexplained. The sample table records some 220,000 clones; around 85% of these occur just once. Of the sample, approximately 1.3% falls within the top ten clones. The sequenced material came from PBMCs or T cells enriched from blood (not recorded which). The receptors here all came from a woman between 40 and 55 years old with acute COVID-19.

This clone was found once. The CDR3 here is CASRGANSPLHF. CDR3 in DNA: TGTGCCAGCAGGGGGGCTAATTCACCCCTCCACTTT. The chain recombines TRBV6-5 with TRBJ1-6, with D possibly being TRBD1 (6 bases). Germline CDR1 and CDR2: MNHEY and SVGAGI. This CDR3 spans 12 amino acids. With 6 bases removed from V and 6 bases from J, the gap between germline ends came to 6 bases.

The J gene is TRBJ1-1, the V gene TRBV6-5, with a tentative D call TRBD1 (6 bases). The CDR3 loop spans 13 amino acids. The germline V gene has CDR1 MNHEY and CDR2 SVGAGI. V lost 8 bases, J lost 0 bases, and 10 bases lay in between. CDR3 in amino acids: CASGQGMNTEAFF. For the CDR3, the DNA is TGTGCCAGCGGGCAGGGGATGAACACTGAAGCTTTCTTT.

DNA for the CDR3: TGCGCCAGCAGCCAAGCCCTGACACCCAACACTGAAGCTTTCTTT. It encodes CASSQALTPNTEAFF. The chain couples TRBV4-1 to TRBJ1-1; D ambiguous. CDR1 and CDR2 from the germline V gene are MGHRA and YSYEKL. The CDR3 is made up of 15 amino acids. Trimming removed 1 base from V and 2 bases from J, with 11 bases in between.

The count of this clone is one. The CDR3, as DNA: TGTGCCAGCAGCTTATCAGGGGCTGGTGGCTACACCTTC. The encoded protein is CASSLSGAGGYTF. V and J are TRBV7-9 and TRBJ1-2, with D possibly being TRBD1 (6 bases). Deletions cut 2 bases from V and 7 bases from J, with 11 bases between. CDR1 is SEHNR and CDR2 is FQNEAQ in the germline V gene (reference sequence). The CDR3 loop spans 13 amino acids.

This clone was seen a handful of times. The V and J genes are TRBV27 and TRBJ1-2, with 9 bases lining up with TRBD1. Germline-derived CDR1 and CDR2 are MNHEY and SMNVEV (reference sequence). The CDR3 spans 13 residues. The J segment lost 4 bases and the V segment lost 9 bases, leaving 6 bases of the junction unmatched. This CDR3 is CASRGQGPYGYTF. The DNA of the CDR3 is TGTGCCAGTAGGGGACAGGGACCCTATGGCTACACCTTC.

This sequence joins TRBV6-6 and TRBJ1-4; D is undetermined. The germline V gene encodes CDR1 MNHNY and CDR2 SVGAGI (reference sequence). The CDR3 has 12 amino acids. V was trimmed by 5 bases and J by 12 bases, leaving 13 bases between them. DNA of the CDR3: TGTGCCAGCAGTCTCACCGACGGGGAACTGTTTTTT. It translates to CASSLTDGELFF.

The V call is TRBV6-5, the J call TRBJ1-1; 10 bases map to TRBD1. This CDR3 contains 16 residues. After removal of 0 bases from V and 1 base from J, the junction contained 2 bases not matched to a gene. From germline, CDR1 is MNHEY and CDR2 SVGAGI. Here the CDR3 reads CASSYSWDRGNTEAFF. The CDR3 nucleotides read TGTGCCAGCAGTTACTCGTGGGACAGGGGGAACACTGAAGCTTTCTTT.

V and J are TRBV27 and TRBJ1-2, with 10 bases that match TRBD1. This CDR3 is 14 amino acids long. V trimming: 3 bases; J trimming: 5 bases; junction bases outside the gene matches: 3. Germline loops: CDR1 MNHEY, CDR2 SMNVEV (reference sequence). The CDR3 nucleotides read TGTGCCAGCAGTTTGGGGACAGGGGAGTATGGCTACACCTTC. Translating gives CASSLGTGEYGYTF.

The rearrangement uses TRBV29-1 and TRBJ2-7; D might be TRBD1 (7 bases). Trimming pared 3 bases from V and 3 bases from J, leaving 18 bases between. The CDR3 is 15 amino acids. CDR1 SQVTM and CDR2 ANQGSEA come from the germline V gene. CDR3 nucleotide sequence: TGCAGCGTTGAGTGGATCAGGGGGGAGGACTACGAGCAGTACTTC. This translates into CSVEWIRGEDYEQYF.

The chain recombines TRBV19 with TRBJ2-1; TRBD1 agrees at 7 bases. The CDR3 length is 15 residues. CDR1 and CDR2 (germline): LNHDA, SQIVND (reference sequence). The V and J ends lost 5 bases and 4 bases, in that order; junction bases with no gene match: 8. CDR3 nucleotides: TGTGCCAGTAGTCAGGGGGACCTCCTATACAATGAGCAGTTCTTC. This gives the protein CASSQGDLLYNEQFF.

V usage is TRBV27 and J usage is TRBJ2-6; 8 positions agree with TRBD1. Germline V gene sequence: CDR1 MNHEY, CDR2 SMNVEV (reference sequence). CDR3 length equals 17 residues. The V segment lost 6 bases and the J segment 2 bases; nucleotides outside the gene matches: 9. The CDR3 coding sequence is TGTGCCAGCAGAAAGGACAGGGAGTTTACTGGGGCCAACGTCCTGACTTTC. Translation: CASRKDREFTGANVLTF.

DNA for the CDR3: TGTGCCAGCAGTTTCGCAGGTGACGGTGGCTACACCTTC. Translating gives CASSFAGDGGYTF. This chain joins TRBV28 and TRBJ1-2; D is undetermined. Trimming took 3 bases from V and 7 from J, leaving 12 bases between them. The germline CDR1 and CDR2 sequences are MDHEN and SYDVKM. The CDR3 has 13 residues.

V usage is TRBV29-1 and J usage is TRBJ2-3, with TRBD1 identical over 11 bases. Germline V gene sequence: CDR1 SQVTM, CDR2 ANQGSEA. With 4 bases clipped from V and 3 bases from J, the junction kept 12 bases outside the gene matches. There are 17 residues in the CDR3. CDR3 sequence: CSVVFLSGTGGTDTQYF. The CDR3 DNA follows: TGCAGCGTTGTTTTCCTCAGTGGGACAGGGGGGACAGATACGCAGTATTTT.

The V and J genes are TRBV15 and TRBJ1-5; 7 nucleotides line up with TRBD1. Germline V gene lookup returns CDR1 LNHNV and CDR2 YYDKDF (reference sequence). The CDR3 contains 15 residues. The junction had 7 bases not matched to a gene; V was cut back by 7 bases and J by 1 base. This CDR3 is CATTQDRMSNQPQHF. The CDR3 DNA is TGTGCCACCACCCAGGACAGGATGAGCAATCAGCCCCAGCATTTT. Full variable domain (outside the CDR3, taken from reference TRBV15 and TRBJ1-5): DAMVIQNPRYQVTQFGKPVTLSCSQTLNHNVMYWYQQKSSQAPKLLFHYYDKDFNNEADTPDNFQSRRPNTSFCFLDIRSPGLGDTAMYLCATTQDRMSNQPQHFGDGTRLSIL.

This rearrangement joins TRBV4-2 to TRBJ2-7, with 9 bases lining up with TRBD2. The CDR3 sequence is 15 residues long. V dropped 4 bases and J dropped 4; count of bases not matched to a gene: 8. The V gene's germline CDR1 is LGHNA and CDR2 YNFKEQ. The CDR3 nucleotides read TGTGCCAGCAGCCCGGTAGCGGGAGTCGGATACGAGCAGTACTTC. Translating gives CASSPVAGVGYEQYF.

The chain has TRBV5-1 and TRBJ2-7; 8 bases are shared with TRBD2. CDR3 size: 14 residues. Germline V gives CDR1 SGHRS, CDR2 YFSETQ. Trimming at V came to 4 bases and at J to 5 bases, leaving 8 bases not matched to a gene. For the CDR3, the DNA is TGCGCCAGCAGCGATAGCGGGGCGGGAAACGAGCAGTACTTC. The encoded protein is CASSDSGAGNEQYF.